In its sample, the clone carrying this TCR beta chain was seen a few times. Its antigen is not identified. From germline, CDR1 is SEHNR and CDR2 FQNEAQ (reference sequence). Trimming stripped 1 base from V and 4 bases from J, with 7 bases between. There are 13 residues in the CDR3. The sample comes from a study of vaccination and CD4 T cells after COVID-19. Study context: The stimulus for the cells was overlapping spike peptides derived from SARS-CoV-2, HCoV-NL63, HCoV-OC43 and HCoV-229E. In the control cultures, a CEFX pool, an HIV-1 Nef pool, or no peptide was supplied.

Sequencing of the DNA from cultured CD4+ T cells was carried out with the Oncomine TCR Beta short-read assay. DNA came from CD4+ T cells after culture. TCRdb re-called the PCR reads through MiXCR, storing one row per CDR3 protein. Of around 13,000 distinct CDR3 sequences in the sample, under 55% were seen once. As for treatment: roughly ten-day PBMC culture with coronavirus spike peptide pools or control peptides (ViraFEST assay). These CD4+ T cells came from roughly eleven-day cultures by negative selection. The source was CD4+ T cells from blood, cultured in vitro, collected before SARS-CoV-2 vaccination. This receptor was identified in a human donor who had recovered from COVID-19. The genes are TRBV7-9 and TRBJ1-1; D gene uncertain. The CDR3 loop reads CASSLGEGTEAFF. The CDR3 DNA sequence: TGTGCCAGCAGCTTAGGGGAGGGCACTGAAGCTTTCTTT.